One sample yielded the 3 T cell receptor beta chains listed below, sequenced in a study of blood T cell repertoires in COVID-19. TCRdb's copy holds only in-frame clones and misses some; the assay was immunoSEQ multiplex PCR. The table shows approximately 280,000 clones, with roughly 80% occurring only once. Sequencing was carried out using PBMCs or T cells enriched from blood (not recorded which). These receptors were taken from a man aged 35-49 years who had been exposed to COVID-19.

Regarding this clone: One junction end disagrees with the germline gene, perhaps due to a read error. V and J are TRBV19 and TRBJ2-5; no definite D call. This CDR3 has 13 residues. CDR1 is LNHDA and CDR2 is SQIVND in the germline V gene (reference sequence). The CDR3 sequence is CASSEPISPPSHF. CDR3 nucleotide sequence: TGTGCCAGTAGTGAACCTATCTCCCCCCCCTCTCACTTC.

The chain's CDR3 is CASSLSGTVGDTQYF. The CDR3 nucleotides read TGTGCCAGCAGCTTATCGGGGACAGTGGGAGATACGCAGTATTTT. This chain links TRBV7-3 with TRBJ2-3, with 7 nucleotides matching TRBD1. In germline, CDR1 is SGHTA, CDR2 FQGTGA. V lost 2 bases and J lost 5; bases outside the gene matches: 7. The CDR3 runs 15 residues.

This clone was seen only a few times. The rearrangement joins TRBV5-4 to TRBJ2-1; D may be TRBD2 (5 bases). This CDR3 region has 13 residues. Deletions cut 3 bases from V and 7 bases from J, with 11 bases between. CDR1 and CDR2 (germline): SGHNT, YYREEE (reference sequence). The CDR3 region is CASSWTPNNEQFF. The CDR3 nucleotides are TGTGCCAGCAGCTGGACTCCTAATAATGAGCAGTTCTTC.